This T cell receptor (beta chain) originates from a study of shared clonotypes between healthy human individuals. Germline assignment: CDR1 SNHLY and CDR2 FYNNEI. This CDR3 spans 14 amino acids. The V gene lost 6 bases and the J gene lost 2 bases, with 14 bases spanning the gap. This clone occurred many times. Repertoires were generated with immunoSEQ multiplex PCR, while TCRdb's copy carries only in-frame clones and drops some. The data hold 190,000 or so clones, with approximately 61% observed a single time. Sequences were obtained from memory CD4+ T cells sorted from blood. Subset of the sample: CD45RA-negative fraction. This TCR came from a man in his thirties or forties in good health. The chain carries TRBV2 and TRBJ2-7; D gene uncertain. This CDR3 reads CASRFESGTYEQYF. DNA of the CDR3: TGTGCCAGCAGGTTCGAATCCGGAACCTACGAGCAGTACTTC.